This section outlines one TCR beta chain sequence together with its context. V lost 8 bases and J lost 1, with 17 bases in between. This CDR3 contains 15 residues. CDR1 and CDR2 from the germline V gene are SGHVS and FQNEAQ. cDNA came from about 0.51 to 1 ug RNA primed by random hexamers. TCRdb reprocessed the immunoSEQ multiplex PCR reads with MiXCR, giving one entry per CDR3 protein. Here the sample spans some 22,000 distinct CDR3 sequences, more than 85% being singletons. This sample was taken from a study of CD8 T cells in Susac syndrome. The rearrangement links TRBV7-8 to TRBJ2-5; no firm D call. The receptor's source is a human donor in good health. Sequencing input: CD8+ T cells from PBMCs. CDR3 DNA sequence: TGTGCCAGCTACCGTTTTCGAGCGCCCCAAGAGACCCAGTACTTC. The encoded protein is CASYRFRAPQETQYF.